This T cell receptor beta chain was captured by sequencing in a study of blood T cell repertoires in COVID-19. TCRdb's copy holds only in-frame clones and misses some; the assay was immunoSEQ multiplex PCR. The data contain 100,000 to 130,000 clones, approximately 88% of them seen just once; the ten biggest clones take up around 7%. CDR3 length: 15 amino acids. Looked up from germline, CDR1 is SGHTA and CDR2 is FQGNSA. Losses at the gene ends were 3 bases for V and 10 bases for J; bases not matched to a gene: 9. The TCR was taken from a middle-aged man with active or convalescent COVID-19. V is TRBV7-2 and J is TRBJ1-6; 7 nucleotides align to TRBD1. Sequencing was done on a sample of peripheral blood. As DNA, the CDR3 is TGTGCCAGCAGCTTGAAAAGGGGGCCCGGCTCACCCCTCCACTTT. Residues: CASSLKRGPGSPLHF.